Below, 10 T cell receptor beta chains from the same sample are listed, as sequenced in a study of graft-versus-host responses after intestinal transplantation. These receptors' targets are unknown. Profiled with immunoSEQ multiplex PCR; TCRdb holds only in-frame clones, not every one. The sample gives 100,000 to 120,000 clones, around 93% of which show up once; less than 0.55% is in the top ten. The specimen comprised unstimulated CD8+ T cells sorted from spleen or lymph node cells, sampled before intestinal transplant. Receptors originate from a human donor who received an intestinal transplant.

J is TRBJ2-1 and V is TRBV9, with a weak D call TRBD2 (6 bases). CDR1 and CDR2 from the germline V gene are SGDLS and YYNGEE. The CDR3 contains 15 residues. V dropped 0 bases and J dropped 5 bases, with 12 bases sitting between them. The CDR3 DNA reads TGTGCCAGCAGCGTAGACGGAGGGGTCCACAATGAGCAGTTCTTC. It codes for CASSVDGGVHNEQFF.

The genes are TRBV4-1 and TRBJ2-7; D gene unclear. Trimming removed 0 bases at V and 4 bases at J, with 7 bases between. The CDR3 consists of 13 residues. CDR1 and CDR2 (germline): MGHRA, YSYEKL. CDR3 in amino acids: CASSQESEYEQYF. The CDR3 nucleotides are TGCGCCAGCAGCCAAGAGTCCGAATACGAGCAGTACTTC.

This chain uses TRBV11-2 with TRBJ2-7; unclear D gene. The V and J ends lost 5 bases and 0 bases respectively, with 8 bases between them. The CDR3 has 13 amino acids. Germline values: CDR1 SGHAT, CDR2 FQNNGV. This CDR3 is CASSQTYSYEQYF. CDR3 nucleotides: TGTGCCAGCAGCCAAACCTACTCCTACGAGCAGTACTTC.

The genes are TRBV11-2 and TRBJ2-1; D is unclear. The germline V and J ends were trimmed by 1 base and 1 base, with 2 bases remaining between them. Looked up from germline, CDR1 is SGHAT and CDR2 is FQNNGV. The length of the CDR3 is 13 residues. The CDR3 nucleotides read TGTGCCAGCAGCTTAGTATCCTACAATGAGCAGTTCTTC. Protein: CASSLVSYNEQFF.

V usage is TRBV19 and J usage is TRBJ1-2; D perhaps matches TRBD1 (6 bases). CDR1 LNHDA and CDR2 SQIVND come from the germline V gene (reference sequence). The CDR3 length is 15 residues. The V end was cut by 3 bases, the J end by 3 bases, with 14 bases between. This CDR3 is CASSIVSGAYYGYTF. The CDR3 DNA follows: TGTGCCAGTAGTATTGTCTCAGGGGCCTACTATGGCTACACCTTC. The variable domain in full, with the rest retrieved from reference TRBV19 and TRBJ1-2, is DGGITQSPKYLFRKEGQNVTLSCEQNLNHDAMYWYRQDPGQGLRLIYYSQIVNDFQKGDIAEGYSVSREKKESFPLTVTSAQKNPTAFYLCASSIVSGAYYGYTFGSGTRLTVV.

CDR3 amino acids: CASSVFEATGELFF. Written as DNA, the CDR3 is TGTGCCAGCAGTGTCTTCGAGGCCACCGGGGAGCTGTTTTTT. The V gene is TRBV25-1, the J gene TRBJ2-2; D unclear. The CDR3 covers 14 residues. Germline CDR1 and CDR2: MGHDK and SYGVNS. V was trimmed by 4 bases and J by 4 bases, leaving 10 bases between them.

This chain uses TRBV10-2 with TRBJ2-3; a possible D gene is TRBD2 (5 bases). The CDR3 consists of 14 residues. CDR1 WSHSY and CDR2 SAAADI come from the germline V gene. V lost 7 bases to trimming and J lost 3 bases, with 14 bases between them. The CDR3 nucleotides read TGCGCCAGCAAAGGTAGAGGAGGAACAGATACGCAGTATTTT. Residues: CASKGRGGTDTQYF.

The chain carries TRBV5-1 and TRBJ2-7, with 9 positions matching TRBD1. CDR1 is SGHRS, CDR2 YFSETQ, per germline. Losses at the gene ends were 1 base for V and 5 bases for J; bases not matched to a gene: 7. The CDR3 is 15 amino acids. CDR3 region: CASSLYRQGGDEQYF. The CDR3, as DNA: TGCGCCAGCAGCTTGTATCGACAGGGGGGGGACGAGCAGTACTTC.

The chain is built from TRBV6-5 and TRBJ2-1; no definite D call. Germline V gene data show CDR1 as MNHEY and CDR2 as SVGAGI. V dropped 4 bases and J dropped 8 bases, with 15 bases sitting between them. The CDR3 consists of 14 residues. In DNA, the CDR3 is TGTGCCAGCAGTTCCGGGCCCACGGTCCATGAGCAGTTCTTC. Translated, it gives CASSSGPTVHEQFF.

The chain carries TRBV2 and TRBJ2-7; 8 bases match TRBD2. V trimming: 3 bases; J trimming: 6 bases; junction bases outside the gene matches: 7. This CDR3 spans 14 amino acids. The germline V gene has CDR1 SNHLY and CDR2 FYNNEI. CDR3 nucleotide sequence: TGTGCCAGCAGTGAGGGGCGGGGGGAGATCGAGCAGTACTTC. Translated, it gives CASSEGRGEIEQYF.